This T cell receptor (beta chain) was obtained from a study of blood T cell repertoires in COVID-19. Seattle patients were enrolled while actively infected and followed longitudinally. CDR3 length equals 15 residues. Germline lookup yields CDR1 SGHRS and CDR2 YFSETQ. The V end lost 0 bases, the J end lost 1 base, and 7 bases lay between the germline ends. Under the authors' procedure: It was from reference gene primer amplification that nucleated cell counts were estimated. This table comes from immunoSEQ multiplex PCR, and its TCRdb copy is limited to in-frame clones, with some not included. The DNA gave D and trimming, while V, J and clone size come from that table. The sample gives about 150,000 clones, roughly 85% of which show up once; 8.3% is in the top ten.

This sequence originates from a woman aged 55-69 years with COVID-19, enrolled during active disease. The chain combines TRBV5-1 with TRBJ2-2; the D is unclear. The material sequenced was peripheral blood. Written as DNA, the CDR3 is TGCGCCAGCAGCTTGGGGCACAGGAACACCGGGGAGCTGTTTTTT. This encodes CASSLGHRNTGELFF.